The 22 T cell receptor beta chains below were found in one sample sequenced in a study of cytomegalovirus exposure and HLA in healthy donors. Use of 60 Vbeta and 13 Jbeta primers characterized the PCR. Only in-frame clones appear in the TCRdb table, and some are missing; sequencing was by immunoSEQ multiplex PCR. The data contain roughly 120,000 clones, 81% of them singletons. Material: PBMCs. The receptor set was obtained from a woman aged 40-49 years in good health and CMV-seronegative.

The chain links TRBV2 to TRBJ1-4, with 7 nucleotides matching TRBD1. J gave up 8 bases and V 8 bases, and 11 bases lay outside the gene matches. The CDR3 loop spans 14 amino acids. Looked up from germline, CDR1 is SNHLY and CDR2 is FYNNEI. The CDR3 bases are TGTGCCAGCTCGAGGGGGCGGTGGGGGGAAAAACTGTTTTTT. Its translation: CASSRGRWGEKLFF.

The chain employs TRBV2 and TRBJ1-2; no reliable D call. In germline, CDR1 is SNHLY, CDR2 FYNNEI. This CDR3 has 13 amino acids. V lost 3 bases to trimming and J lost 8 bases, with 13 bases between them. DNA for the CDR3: TGTGCCAGCAGTGACGGCGGGCCCTTGGGCTACACCTTC. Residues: CASSDGGPLGYTF.

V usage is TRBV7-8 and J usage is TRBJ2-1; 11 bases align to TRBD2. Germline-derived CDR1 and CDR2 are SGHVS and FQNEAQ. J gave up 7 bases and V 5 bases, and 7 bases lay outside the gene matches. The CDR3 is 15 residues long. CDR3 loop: CASSRLAGLHNEQFF. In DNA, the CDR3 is TGTGCCAGCAGCCGACTAGCGGGACTTCATAATGAGCAGTTCTTC.

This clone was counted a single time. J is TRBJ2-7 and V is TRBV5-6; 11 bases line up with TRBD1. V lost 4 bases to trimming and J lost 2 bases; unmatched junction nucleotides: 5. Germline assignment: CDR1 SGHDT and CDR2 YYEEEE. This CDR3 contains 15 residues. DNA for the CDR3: TGTGCCAGCAGCCCGGTGGGACAGGGGGCCTACGAGCAGTACTTC. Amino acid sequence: CASSPVGQGAYEQYF.

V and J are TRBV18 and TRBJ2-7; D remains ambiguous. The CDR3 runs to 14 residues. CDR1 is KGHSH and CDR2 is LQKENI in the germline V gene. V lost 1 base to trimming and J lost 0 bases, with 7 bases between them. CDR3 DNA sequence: TGTGCCAGCTCACCACGAGGCAGCTCCTACGAGCAGTACTTC. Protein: CASSPRGSSYEQYF. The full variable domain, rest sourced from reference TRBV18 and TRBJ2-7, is NAGVMQNPRHLVRRRGQEARLRCSPMKGHSHVYWYRQLPEEGLKFMVYLQKENIIDESGMPKERFSAEFPKEGPSILRIQQVVRGDSAAYFCASSPRGSSYEQYFGPGTRLTVT.

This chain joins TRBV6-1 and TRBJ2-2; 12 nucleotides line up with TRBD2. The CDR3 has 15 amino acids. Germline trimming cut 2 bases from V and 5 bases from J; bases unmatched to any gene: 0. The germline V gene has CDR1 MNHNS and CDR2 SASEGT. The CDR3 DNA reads TGTGCCAGCAGTGAAACTAGCGGGGGGACCGGGGAGCTGTTTTTT. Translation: CASSETSGGTGELFF.

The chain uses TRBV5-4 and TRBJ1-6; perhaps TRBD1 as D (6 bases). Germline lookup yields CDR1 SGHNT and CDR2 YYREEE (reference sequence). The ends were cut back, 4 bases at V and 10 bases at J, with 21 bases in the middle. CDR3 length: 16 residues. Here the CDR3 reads CASSPATGSMISPLHF. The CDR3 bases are TGTGCCAGCAGCCCGGCGACAGGAAGTATGATCTCACCCCTCCACTTT.

The CDR3 nucleotides are TGTGCCAGCAGCTTCTCGATTGGACAGCTACAAGATACGCAGTATTTT. Its translation: CASSFSIGQLQDTQYF. The gene calls are TRBV11-2 and TRBJ2-3, with D perhaps matching TRBD1 (6 bases). The germline V and J ends were trimmed by 3 bases and 5 bases, with 18 bases remaining between them. Germline CDR1 SGHAT, CDR2 FQNNGV. This CDR3 spans 16 amino acids.

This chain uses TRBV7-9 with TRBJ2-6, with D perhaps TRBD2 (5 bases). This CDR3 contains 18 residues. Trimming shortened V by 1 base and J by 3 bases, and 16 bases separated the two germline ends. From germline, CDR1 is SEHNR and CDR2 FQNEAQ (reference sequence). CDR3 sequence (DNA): TGTGCCAGCAGCTTAGTGTGGAGGCCTCCTAGTGGGGCCAACGTCCTGACTTTC. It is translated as CASSLVWRPPSGANVLTF.

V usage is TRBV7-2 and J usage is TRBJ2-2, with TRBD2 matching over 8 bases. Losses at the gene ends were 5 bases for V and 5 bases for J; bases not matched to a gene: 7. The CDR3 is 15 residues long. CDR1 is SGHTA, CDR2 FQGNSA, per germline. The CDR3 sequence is CASSRDQRETGELFF. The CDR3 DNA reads TGTGCCAGCAGCAGAGACCAGCGGGAGACCGGGGAGCTGTTTTTT.

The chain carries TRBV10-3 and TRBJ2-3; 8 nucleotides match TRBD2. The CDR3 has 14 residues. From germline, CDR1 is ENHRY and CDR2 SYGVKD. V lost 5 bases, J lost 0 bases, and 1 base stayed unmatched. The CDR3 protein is CAISTSGSTDTQYF. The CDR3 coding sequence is TGTGCCATCAGTACTAGCGGTAGCACAGATACGCAGTATTTT.

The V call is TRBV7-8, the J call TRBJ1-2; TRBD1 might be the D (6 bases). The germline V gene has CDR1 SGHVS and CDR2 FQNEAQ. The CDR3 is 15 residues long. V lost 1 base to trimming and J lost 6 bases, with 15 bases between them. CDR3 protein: CASSLVQGRGDGYTF. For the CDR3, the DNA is TGTGCCAGCAGCTTAGTGCAGGGGCGAGGAGATGGCTACACCTTC.

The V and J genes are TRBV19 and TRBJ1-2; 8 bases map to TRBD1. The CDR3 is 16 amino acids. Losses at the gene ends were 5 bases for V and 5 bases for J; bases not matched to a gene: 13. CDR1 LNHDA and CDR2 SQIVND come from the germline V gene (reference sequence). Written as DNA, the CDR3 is TGTGCCAGTAGTGTTGCGGCAGGGGGCGATTCGTATGGCTACACCTTC. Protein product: CASSVAAGGDSYGYTF.

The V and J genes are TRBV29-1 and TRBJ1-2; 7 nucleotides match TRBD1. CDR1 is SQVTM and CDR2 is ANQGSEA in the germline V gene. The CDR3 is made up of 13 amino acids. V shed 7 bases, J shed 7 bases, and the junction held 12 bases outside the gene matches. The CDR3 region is CSDRGQVQGGYTF. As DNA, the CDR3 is TGCAGCGACCGAGGACAGGTTCAGGGTGGCTACACCTTC.

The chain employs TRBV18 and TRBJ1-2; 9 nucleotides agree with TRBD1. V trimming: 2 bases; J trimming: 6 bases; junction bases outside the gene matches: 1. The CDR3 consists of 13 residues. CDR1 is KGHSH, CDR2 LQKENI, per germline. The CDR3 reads CASSPGTGNGYTF. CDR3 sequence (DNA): TGTGCCAGCTCACCAGGGACAGGGAATGGCTACACCTTC.

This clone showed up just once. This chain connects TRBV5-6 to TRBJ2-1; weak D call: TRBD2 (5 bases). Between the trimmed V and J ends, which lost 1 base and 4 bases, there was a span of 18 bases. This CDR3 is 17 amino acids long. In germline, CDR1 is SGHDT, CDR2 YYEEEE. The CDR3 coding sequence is TGTGCCAGCAGCTTGTCGTTCGCTGCTCCGGGATACAATGAGCAGTTCTTC. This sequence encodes CASSLSFAAPGYNEQFF.

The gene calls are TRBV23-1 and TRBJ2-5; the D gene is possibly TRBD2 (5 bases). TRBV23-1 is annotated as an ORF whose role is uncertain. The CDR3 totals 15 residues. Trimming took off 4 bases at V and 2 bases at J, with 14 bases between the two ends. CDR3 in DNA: TGCGCCAGCAGTCCCCACGCGGAGGCGCAAGAGACCCAGTACTTC. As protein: CASSPHAEAQETQYF.

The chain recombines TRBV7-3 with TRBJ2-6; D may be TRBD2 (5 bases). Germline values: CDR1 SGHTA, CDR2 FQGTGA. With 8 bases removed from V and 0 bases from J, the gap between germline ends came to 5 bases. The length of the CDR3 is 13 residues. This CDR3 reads CASGSSGANVLTF. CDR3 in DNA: TGTGCCAGCGGGAGCTCTGGGGCCAACGTCCTGACTTTC.

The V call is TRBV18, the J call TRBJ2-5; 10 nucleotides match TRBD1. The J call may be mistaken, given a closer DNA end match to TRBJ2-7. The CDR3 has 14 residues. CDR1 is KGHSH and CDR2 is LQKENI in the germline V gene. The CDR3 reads CASSPGQGTYEQYF. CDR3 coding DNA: TGTGCCAGCTCACCGGGACAGGGGACCTACGAGCAGTACTTC.

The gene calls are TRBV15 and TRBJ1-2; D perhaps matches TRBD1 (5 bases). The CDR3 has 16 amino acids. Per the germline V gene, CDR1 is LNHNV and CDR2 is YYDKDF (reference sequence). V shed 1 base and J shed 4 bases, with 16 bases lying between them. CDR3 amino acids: CATSRGGAGMGYGYTF. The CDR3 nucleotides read TGTGCCACCAGCAGAGGAGGTGCAGGGATGGGCTATGGCTACACCTTC.

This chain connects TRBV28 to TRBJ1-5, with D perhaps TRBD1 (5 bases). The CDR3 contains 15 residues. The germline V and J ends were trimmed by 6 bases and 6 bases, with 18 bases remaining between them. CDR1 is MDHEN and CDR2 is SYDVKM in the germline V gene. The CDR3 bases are TGTGCCAGCAGCACCCCAGACAGAGCGATTCAGCCCCAGCATTTT. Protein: CASSTPDRAIQPQHF.

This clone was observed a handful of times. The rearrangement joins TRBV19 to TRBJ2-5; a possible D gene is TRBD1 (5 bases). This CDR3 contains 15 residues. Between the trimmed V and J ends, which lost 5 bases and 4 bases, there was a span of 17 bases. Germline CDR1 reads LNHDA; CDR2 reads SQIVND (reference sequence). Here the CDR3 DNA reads TGTGCCAGTAGTCCCAGGGAAAAGGCATTAGAGACCCAGTACTTC. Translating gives CASSPREKALETQYF.